This is a list of T cell receptor beta chains from one sample in a study of shared clonotypes between healthy human individuals. Sequencing used immunoSEQ multiplex PCR; TCRdb keeps in-frame clones, though not all of them. The profile shows approximately 640,000 clones, about 90% of them singletons. The sequencing input was memory CD8+ T cells from PBMCs. The receptors were gathered from a man between 18 and 29 years old in good health. Some clones in this sample may be carry-over from other donors' samples. The CDR3 runs from the conserved cysteine through the conserved F or W. The D gene is left open where the match is weak. The size entry is marked missing in some rows and otherwise reads once, few, many or a size class.

>TRBJ2-3|.|TRBV13|.
CASSFPDTDTQYF
TGTGCCAGCAGCTTCCCGGACACAGATACGCAGTATTTT
>TRBJ2-7|.|TRBV9|.
CASSVDYSYEQYF
TGTGCCAGCAGCGTCGACTACTCCTACGAGCAGTACTTC
>TRBJ2-1|.|TRBV7-3|TRBD1
CASSERDRSDEGDEQFF
TGTGCCAGCAGCGAAAGGGACAGGTCTGATGAAGGGGATGAGCAGTTCTTC
>TRBJ2-5|.|TRBV2|TRBD1
CASSEWDSQETQYF
TGTGCCAGCAGTGAGTGGGACAGCCAAGAGACCCAGTACTTC
>TRBJ1-6|once|TRBV10-2|.
CASSDAGFNSPLHF
TGCGCCAGCAGCGATGCGGGGTTTAATTCACCCCTCCACTTT
>TRBJ2-7|.|TRBV7-9|TRBD2
CASSPRSGIYYEQYF
TGTGCCAGCAGCCCCCGTAGCGGGATTTACTACGAGCAGTACTTC
>TRBJ2-3|once|TRBV11-3|.
CASSSPVADTQYF
TGTGCCAGCAGCTCTCCTGTGGCAGATACGCAGTATTTT
>TRBJ2-7|.|TRBV14|TRBD1
CVAAANLGQGNHEQYF
TGTGTGGCAGCAGCCAATTTGGGACAGGGAAACCACGAGCAGTACTTC
>TRBJ2-2|once|TRBV19|.
CASTLPEGTGELFF
TGTGCCAGTACCCTCCCCGAGGGCACCGGGGAGCTGTTTTTT
>TRBJ2-2|.|TRBV14|.
CASSQGLTGELFF
TGTGCCAGCAGCCAAGGACTAACCGGGGAGCTGTTTTTT
>TRBJ2-1|many|TRBV11-1|TRBD2
CASSPWASGSNEQFF
TGTGCCAGCAGCCCATGGGCTAGCGGATCCAATGAGCAGTTCTTC
>TRBJ1-5|many|TRBV6-5|.
CASSYLQGSNQPQHF
TGTGCCAGCAGTTATCTTCAGGGAAGCAATCAGCCCCAGCATTTT
>TRBJ2-7|.|TRBV11-2|TRBD2
CASSLAGGPSYEQYF
TGTGCCAGCAGCTTAGCGGGAGGGCCCTCCTACGAGCAGTACTTC
>TRBJ2-7|.|TRBV11-1|TRBD1
CASSPGTGNGYEQYF
TGTGCCAGCAGCCCGGGGACAGGGAATGGTTACGAGCAGTACTTC
>TRBJ2-7|.|TRBV5-1|.
CASSYPDSYEQYF
TGCGCCAGCAGCTACCCGGACAGTTACGAGCAGTACTTC
>TRBJ2-7|.|TRBV19|TRBD2
CASSLTGTSDYEQYF
TGTGCCAGTAGTCTAACCGGGACTAGCGACTACGAGCAGTACTTC
>TRBJ2-7|.|TRBV4-3|.
CASSQDRTGSSYEQYF
TGCGCCAGCAGCCAAGACCGGACCGGGAGCTCCTACGAGCAGTACTTC
>TRBJ1-3|once|TRBV7-9|.
CASSYKGETGNTIYF
TGTGCCAGCAGCTACAAGGGGGAAACTGGAAACACCATATATTTT
>TRBJ1-5|.|TRBV28|TRBD1
CARPPGQVNQPQHF
TGTGCCAGACCGCCGGGACAGGTAAATCAGCCCCAGCATTTT
>TRBJ2-1|.|TRBV9|.
CASSVGRESYNEQFF
TGTGCCAGCAGCGTAGGGCGGGAATCCTACAATGAGCAGTTCTTC
>TRBJ2-7|.|TRBV28|TRBD2
CASSLPTAGGPRRLEQYF
TGTGCCAGCAGTTTACCCACAGCGGGAGGGCCTCGTCGGCTCGAGCAGTACTTC
>TRBJ1-2|.|TRBV27|.
CASSLSSRANYGYTF
TGTGCCAGCAGTTTGTCATCCCGAGCTAACTATGGCTACACCTTC
>TRBJ1-4|.|TRBV27|.
CASTLRTGNEKLFF
TGTGCCAGCACCCTGCGGACGGGTAATGAAAAACTGTTTTTT
>TRBJ2-3|.|TRBV19|TRBD1
CASSIVGTEADTQYF
TGTGCCAGTAGTATAGTCGGGACAGAGGCAGATACGCAGTATTTT